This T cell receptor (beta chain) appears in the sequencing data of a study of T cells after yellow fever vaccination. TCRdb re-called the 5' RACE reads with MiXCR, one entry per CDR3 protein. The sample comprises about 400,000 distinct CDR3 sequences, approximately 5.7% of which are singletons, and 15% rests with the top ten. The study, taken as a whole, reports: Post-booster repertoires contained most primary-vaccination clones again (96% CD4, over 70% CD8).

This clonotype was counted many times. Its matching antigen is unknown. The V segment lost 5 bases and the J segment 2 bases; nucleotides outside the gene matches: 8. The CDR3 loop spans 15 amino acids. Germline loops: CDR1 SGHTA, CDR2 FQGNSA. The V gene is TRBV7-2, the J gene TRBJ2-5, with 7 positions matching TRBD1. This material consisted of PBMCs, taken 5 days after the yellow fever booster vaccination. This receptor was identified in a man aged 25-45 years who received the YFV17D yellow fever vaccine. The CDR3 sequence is CASSPSGGRQETQYF. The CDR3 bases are TGTGCCAGCAGCCCCTCAGGGGGTAGACAAGAGACCCAGTACTTC.